The rows below give T cell receptor beta chains drawn from one sample of a study of blood T cell repertoires in COVID-19. Clones were sequenced by immunoSEQ multiplex PCR, and TCRdb holds only the in-frame ones, with some missing. The profile shows tens of thousands of clones, 70% to 90% of them singletons. Sequencing was done on a sample of peripheral blood. The receptor source for this set is a man aged 70 or older with active COVID-19. Each CDR3 is given with its conserved first and last residue. The D gene is left open where the match is weak. Not every row has a clone size; where given, it reads once, few, many or a size class.

D gene,J gene,CDR3 length,V gene,clone size,CDR3 DNA,CDR3 protein
-,TRBJ2-2,15,TRBV4-2,-,TGTGCCAGCAGCCAAGTGAGGGTAGGCACCGGGGAGCTGTTTTTT,CASSQVRVGTGELFF
TRBD1,TRBJ2-3,11,TRBV30,-,TGTGCCTGGAACCAGGGGGCGGCGCGGTATTTT,CAWNQGAARYF
TRBD2,TRBJ2-7,15,TRBV19,-,TGTGCCAGTAGTCCAAGACTAGCGGGAGCGGACGAGCAGTACTTC,CASSPRLAGADEQYF
-,TRBJ2-7,13,TRBV6-5,-,TGTGCCAGCAGTTCCGGACAGACCTACGAGCAGTACTTC,CASSSGQTYEQYF
TRBD2,TRBJ2-3,16,TRBV5-6,-,TGTGCCAGCAGCTCCCTAGCGGGAGGGTATGCAGATACGCAGTATTTT,CASSSLAGGYADTQYF
TRBD2,TRBJ2-2,18,TRBV7-2,-,TGTGCCAGCAGCCCACAGGCGTTAGCGGGAGCGAGGACCGGGGAGCTGTTTTTT,CASSPQALAGARTGELFF
TRBD1,TRBJ1-5,15,TRBV28,-,TGTGCCAGCAATAGGGACAGGGGGCCTGGGCAGCCCCAGCATTTT,CASNRDRGPGQPQHF
-,TRBJ2-1,11,TRBV24-1,-,TGTGCCACCAGTGATTTTATTGAGCAGTTCTTC,CATSDFIEQFF
-,TRBJ2-4,18,TRBV4-3,-,TGCGCCAGCAGCCAATATCCACAACGCAACCTAGCCAAAAACATTCAGTACTTC,CASSQYPQRNLAKNIQYF
-,TRBJ1-1,15,TRBV6-5,-,TGTGCCAGCAGTCAACTCGGCGGGAGGAACACTGAAGCTTTCTTT,CASSQLGGRNTEAFF
-,TRBJ1-1,14,TRBV10-3,-,TGTGCCACGGGATCTGGGAATACGAACACTGAAGCTTTCTTT,CATGSGNTNTEAFF
-,TRBJ2-7,15,TRBV18,-,TGTGCCAGCTCACCACGGGAAAGGGGGGGCTACGAGCAGTACTTC,CASSPRERGGYEQYF
-,TRBJ1-5,14,TRBV28,few,TGTGCCAGCAGTCCTAATTATAGCAATCAGCCCCAGCATTTT,CASSPNYSNQPQHF
TRBD2,TRBJ2-1,21,TRBV10-1,-,TGCGCCAGCAGTGAGTCGACTAGTAGACTAGCGGGAGACAAAGGCCCCAATGAGCAGTTCTTC,CASSESTSRLAGDKGPNEQFF
-,TRBJ1-2,11,TRBV6-2/TRBV6-3,-,TGTGCCAGCAGTCCCGGGTATCGCTACACCTTC,CASSPGYRYTF
-,TRBJ1-5,15,TRBV4-2,-,TGTGCCAGCAGCCAAGAGGCAGGGGACAATCAGCCCCAGCATTTT,CASSQEAGDNQPQHF
-,TRBJ1-2,12,TRBV7-2,-,TGTGCCAGCAGTCCTCGTAACTATGGCTACACCTTC,CASSPRNYGYTF
TRBD2,TRBJ2-2,15,TRBV6-5,-,TGTGCCAGCACCTGGGGTAGCGGGAGAACCGGGGAGCTGTTTTTT,CASTWGSGRTGELFF
-,TRBJ2-7,13,TRBV28,once,TGTGCCACGTACAGAACCAGCTCCTACGAGCAGTACTTC,CATYRTSSYEQYF
-,TRBJ2-1,16,TRBV9,-,TGTGCCAGCAGCGTAGTTGCGGGCCGCTCCTACAATGAGCAGTTCTTC,CASSVVAGRSYNEQFF
TRBD2,TRBJ2-1,16,TRBV7-2,-,TGTGCCAGCAGCGCCTCTAGCGGTCTCTCCTACAATGAGCAGTTCTTC,CASSASSGLSYNEQFF
TRBD1,TRBJ2-7,15,TRBV9,-,TGTGCCAGCAGCCGGACAGGGGACCCCCAGTACGAGCAGTACTTC,CASSRTGDPQYEQYF
-,TRBJ2-3,14,TRBV4-2,-,TGTGCCAGCAGCCAAGACAGGGTGACAGATACGCAGTATTTT,CASSQDRVTDTQYF
TRBD2,TRBJ2-1,17,TRBV4-3,-,TGCGCCAGCAGCCGGACTAGCGGCGGATCGTTTTCCAATGAGCAGTTCTTC,CASSRTSGGSFSNEQFF
-,TRBJ2-7,12,TRBV2,-,TGTGCCAGCAGTGATTCAGGGAACGAGCAGTACTTC,CASSDSGNEQYF
TRBD2,TRBJ2-1,16,TRBV4-1,-,TGCGCCAGCAGCCAAGCCCCCGGACTAGCGGGAGATGAGCAGTTCTTC,CASSQAPGLAGDEQFF
-,TRBJ2-7,15,TRBV18,-,TGTGCCAGCTCACTAGGCGCGGTGGGGGGCTACGAGCAGTACTTC,CASSLGAVGGYEQYF
TRBD1,TRBJ2-2,17,TRBV24-1,-,TGTGCCACCAGTGTCCCCCGGACAGGACCGAACACCGGGGAGCTGTTTTTT,CATSVPRTGPNTGELFF